These T cell receptor beta chains were read from a single sample in a study of sequential checkpoint blockade in melanoma. This table comes from immunoSEQ multiplex PCR, and its TCRdb copy is limited to in-frame clones, with some not included. The data hold around 18,000 clones, with around 65% observed a single time. The sequences come from CD8+ T cells sorted from blood (inferred from file names), collected from a patient given nivolumab and ipilimumab in sequence. All receptors come from a human donor with melanoma. CDR3s include the opening cysteine and the closing phenylalanine or tryptophan. The order of the fields is V gene, J gene, D gene, CDR3 protein. The D gene is left open where the match is weak.

TRBV4-3	TRBJ1-3	TRBD1	CASSPSTGPGNTIYF
TRBV2	TRBJ2-1	.	CASSRGGFNEQFF
TRBV6-5	TRBJ2-2	TRBD2	CASSYGLASNTGELFF
TRBV11-3	TRBJ2-7	.	CASSFSRAEQYF
TRBV13	TRBJ1-5	TRBD1	CASSFGQGAVQPQHF
TRBV7-8	TRBJ1-2	.	CASSARGGNKNYGYTF
TRBV28	TRBJ2-4	TRBD2	CASSSVTGTSVKEGKNIQYF
TRBV9	TRBJ1-1	.	CASSGGGREDETEAFF
TRBV6-1	TRBJ2-7	.	CASRLPGYEQYF
TRBV6-5	TRBJ2-1	.	CASSYSASWYNEQFF
TRBV10-3	TRBJ2-7	TRBD2	CAIRRWIAGRKSYEQYF
TRBV13	TRBJ2-6	.	CASSPGGSGANVLTF
TRBV6-1	TRBJ2-7	.	CASSWAGYEQYF
TRBV27	TRBJ1-1	.	CASSFMGGLTEAFF
TRBV27	TRBJ2-2	.	CASKGGSSGELFF
TRBV7-9	TRBJ1-1	.	CASSLLGGRNTEAFF
TRBV30	TRBJ2-3	TRBD1	CAWSVPRQGWDTQYF
TRBV7-9	TRBJ1-4	.	CASSGVWIEKLFF
TRBV27	TRBJ2-3	.	CASSSGESSTDTQYF
TRBV28	TRBJ2-1	.	CASRRRTSHEQFF
TRBV29-1	TRBJ2-7	.	CSVETGSYEQYF
TRBV5-1	TRBJ2-1	TRBD2	CASSLGDYALAGIYNEQFF
TRBV6-5	TRBJ1-1	.	CASSLDPNTEAFF
TRBV7-9	TRBJ1-1	.	CASSLMGDFEAFF
TRBV13	TRBJ2-7	TRBD2	CASSHISGGSYEQYF
TRBV7-9	TRBJ2-1	.	CASSSLETSSYNEQFF
TRBV5-1	TRBJ2-3	TRBD2	CASSFLAGGRADTQYF
TRBV11-3	TRBJ2-3	TRBD2	CASSLRLAGLADTQYF
TRBV2	TRBJ2-2	.	CASSEGRKWTGELFF
TRBV5-1	TRBJ1-2	.	CASSGTTTYGYTF
TRBV4-2	TRBJ1-2	.	CASSQDSGARTYGYTF
TRBV11-2	TRBJ2-7	TRBD1	CASSHYDRGHEQYF
TRBV9	TRBJ2-3	TRBD1	CASSVSGQAADTQYF
TRBV2	TRBJ1-1	.	CASRTGSEAFF
TRBV7-9	TRBJ2-7	.	CASSLARDSTYEQYF
TRBV4-3	TRBJ2-7	.	CASSQDHGEWQYF
TRBV7-3	TRBJ2-7	TRBD2	CASSSLAGYEQYF
TRBV9	TRBJ2-1	.	CASSVGEGTNEQFF
TRBV11-3	TRBJ2-7	TRBD1	CASSLVGQGATSEQYF
TRBV28	TRBJ2-5	TRBD1	CASSFGQGDRTQYF
TRBV6-5	TRBJ2-5	TRBD2	CASSYGVAGGQETQYF
TRBV9	TRBJ2-2	TRBD1	CASGSGTGDTGELFF
TRBV7-9	TRBJ1-2	TRBD1	CASSSSKGASYGYTF
TRBV5-8	TRBJ1-4	.	CASSVRVLSATNEKLFF
TRBV7-6	TRBJ1-4	.	CASSDLPATNEKLFF
TRBV7-6	TRBJ2-7	TRBD2	CASSLARGSGGTGEQYF
TRBV10-3	TRBJ2-7	.	CAISEVGGGEQYF
TRBV4-1	TRBJ1-5	TRBD1	CASSQEGGQDQPQHF
TRBV11-2	TRBJ1-5	TRBD1	CASSFETGSNQPQHF
TRBV11-2	TRBJ1-1	TRBD1	CASSFGTGGLNTEAFF
TRBV5-5	TRBJ2-7	.	CASSLKGMGYEQYF
TRBV29-1	TRBJ2-7	TRBD1	CSVEQGADEQYF
TRBV19	TRBJ1-2	.	CASTNNYGYTF
TRBV4-1	TRBJ1-2	TRBD1	CASSQVQQGAEGYTF
TRBV7-8	TRBJ2-4	.	CASSLFPVEYF
TRBV19	TRBJ2-7	.	CASSFGGGASYEQYF
TRBV6-5	TRBJ1-6	.	CVSSWGRAQNSPLHF
TRBV9	TRBJ2-1	.	CASSVALTGYNEQFF
TRBV6-5	TRBJ1-5	.	CASSLNHQPQHF